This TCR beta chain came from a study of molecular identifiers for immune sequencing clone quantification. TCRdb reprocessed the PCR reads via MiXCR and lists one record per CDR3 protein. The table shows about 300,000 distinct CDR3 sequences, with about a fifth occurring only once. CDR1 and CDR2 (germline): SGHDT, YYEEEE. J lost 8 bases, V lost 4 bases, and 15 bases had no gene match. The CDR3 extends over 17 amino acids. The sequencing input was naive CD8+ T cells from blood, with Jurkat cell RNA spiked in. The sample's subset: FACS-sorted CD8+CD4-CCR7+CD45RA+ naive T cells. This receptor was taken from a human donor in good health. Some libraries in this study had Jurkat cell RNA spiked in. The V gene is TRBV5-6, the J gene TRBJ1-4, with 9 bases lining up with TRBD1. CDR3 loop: CASSRGAYRGLGEKLFF. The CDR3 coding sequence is TGTGCCAGCAGCCGGGGGGCCTACAGGGGGCTGGGAGAAAAACTGTTTTTT. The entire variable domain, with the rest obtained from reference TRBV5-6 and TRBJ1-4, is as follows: DAGVTQSPTHLIKTRGQQVTLRCSPKSGHDTVSWYQQALGQGPQFIFQYYEEEERQRGNFPDRFSGHQFPNYSSELNVNALLLGDSALYLCASSRGAYRGLGEKLFFGSGTQLSVL.